These T cell receptor beta chains were read from a single sample in a study of T cells in Graves' hyperthyroidism and ophthalmopathy. Via MiXCR, TCRdb re-called the multiplex PCR reads, giving one row per CDR3 protein. Among a few hundred thousand distinct CDR3 sequences listed, about 13% were seen once. The sample taken for sequencing was blood. These receptors all come from a woman younger than 35 with Graves' hyperthyroidism. Each CDR3 is given without its conserved first and last residue. Fields, in order: V gene, CDR3 protein.

TRBV5-4 | ASSSRDSHFEKLF
TRBV12-3/TRBV12-4 | ASSLEGTGISPLH
TRBV6-1 | ASIRSIGMNTEAF
TRBV7-6 | ASSLDSGHTGNTIY
TRBV28 | ASRQPDNNQPQH
TRBV2 | ASSLQGSPNEKLF
TRBV28 | ASGQTPGETQY
TRBV20-1 | SALGQPTNEKLF
TRBV2 | ASSGDDWDSNQPQH
TRBV11-1 | ASSPPGQGFHEQY
TRBV12-3/TRBV12-4 | ACSSGLVLGEQY
TRBV7-3 | ASSFIPGWTGPQH
TRBV7-2 | ASSLEEGGNQPQH
TRBV25-1 | ASRHREPRGYT
TRBV28 | ASSSLAGLGTDTQY
TRBV6-5 | ASSYPPSGRGEQY